A selection of T cell receptor beta chains follows, all from one sample in a study of blood T cell repertoires in COVID-19. Data came from immunoSEQ multiplex PCR; TCRdb stores just in-frame clones and leaves some out. The data contain some 260,000 clones, 79% of them singletons. Sequences were obtained from peripheral blood. The source is a woman aged 40 to 50 with active or convalescent COVID-19. The CDR3 runs from the conserved cysteine through the conserved F or W. D genes are given only for firm matches. Some rows have no size entry. The others give once, few or many, or a class for an expanded clone.

V gene	J gene	D gene	clone size	CDR3 DNA	CDR3 protein
TRBV6-5	TRBJ1-1	TRBD1	.	TGTGCCAGCAGGCAACTACAGGGGTACGAGGTTGAAGCTTTCTTT	CASRQLQGYEVEAFF
TRBV12-3/TRBV12-4	TRBJ2-1	.	.	TGTGCCAGCAGTCGAGCGCCAAATGAGCAGTTCTTC	CASSRAPNEQFF
TRBV11-2	TRBJ1-4	.	.	TGTGCCAGCAGCCCGCCGGGCAGGGGTCTGGGTGAAAAACTGTTTTTT	CASSPPGRGLGEKLFF
TRBV7-2	TRBJ2-1	.	.	TGTGCCAGCAGCTTATCAGTGAACTCCGCGGATGAGCAGTTCTTC	CASSLSVNSADEQFF
TRBV7-9	TRBJ1-2	.	.	TGTGCCAGCAGCGAACGACAGGACTCTAACTATGGCTACACCTTC	CASSERQDSNYGYTF
TRBV11-1	TRBJ2-1	.	.	TGTGCCAGCAGCTTAGGTAGCCATGAGCAGTTCTTC	CASSLGSHEQFF
TRBV2	TRBJ2-7	TRBD1	few	TGTGCCACGGGTTTAACAGGGGGCGAAAACGAGCAGTACTTC	CATGLTGGENEQYF
TRBV2	TRBJ2-6	.	.	TGTGCCAGCAAGGGGACTGCAGGGGCCAACGTCCTGACTTTC	CASKGTAGANVLTF
TRBV27	TRBJ1-1	.	.	TGTGCCAGCAGTTTTCAGGGCTTGAACACTGAAGCTTTCTTT	CASSFQGLNTEAFF
TRBV4-2	TRBJ1-2	TRBD1	.	TGTGCCAGCAGCCAGGGTTTTGACCCGGGACAGGGGGCGTATGGCTACACCTTC	CASSQGFDPGQGAYGYTF
TRBV28	TRBJ1-1	TRBD1	.	TGTGCCAGCAGTTCAAACAGGGGGCGGAGCACTGAAGCTTTCTTT	CASSSNRGRSTEAFF
TRBV6-6	TRBJ1-4	.	.	TGTGCCAGCAGTCCTTCTTTGGAGGGTAATGAAAAACTGTTTTTT	CASSPSLEGNEKLFF
TRBV7-6	TRBJ1-3	TRBD1	.	TGTGCCAGCAGCGCGACAGGGGGCCCTTTCTACTCTGGAAACACCATATATTTT	CASSATGGPFYSGNTIYF
TRBV30	TRBJ1-1	.	.	TGTGCCTGGAGTCAGGGGTGGGACACTGAAGCTTTCTTT	CAWSQGWDTEAFF
TRBV2	TRBJ1-3	.	.	TGTGCCAGCAGTGTCCTCCCGGGAAACACCATATATTTT	CASSVLPGNTIYF
TRBV10-2	TRBJ2-7	TRBD1	.	TGCGCCAGCAGTGAAATTGGGACAGGGGGTTTTAAGCAGTACTTC	CASSEIGTGGFKQYF
TRBV7-8	TRBJ1-2	.	.	TGTGCCAGCAGCACCAAAGAACAGGGCGTTGAGAGCTACACCTTC	CASSTKEQGVESYTF
TRBV7-9	TRBJ1-4	.	.	TGTGCCAGCAGCTCCCCTACCGAAAATGAAAAACTGTTTTTT	CASSSPTENEKLFF
TRBV7-3	TRBJ2-1	TRBD1	few	TGTGCCAGCAGCTCCCTCGGACAGGGGGGGAGGCAGTTCTTC	CASSSLGQGGRQFF
TRBV9	TRBJ2-2	TRBD1	once	TGTGCCAGCAGCGTAGGACAGGGGAACACCGGGGAGCTGTTTTTT	CASSVGQGNTGELFF
TRBV3-1/TRBV3-2	TRBJ2-5	TRBD2	.	TGTGCCAGCAGCCAAGTTGTCCGACTAGCGGGGGGTTTACAAGAGACCCAGTACTTC	CASSQVVRLAGGLQETQYF
TRBV29-1	TRBJ1-5	.	many	TGCAGCGTTGAAATCAGGGGCATAGGCAATCAGCCCCAGCATTTT	CSVEIRGIGNQPQHF
TRBV6-2/TRBV6-3	TRBJ1-1	.	.	TGTGCCAGCAGTTACTCGAGCCCAAACACTGAAGCTTTCTTT	CASSYSSPNTEAFF
TRBV19	TRBJ1-5	.	.	TGTGCCAGTAATTTCAACAATCTCAATCAGCCCCAGCATTTT	CASNFNNLNQPQHF
TRBV5-1	TRBJ1-1	TRBD1	few	TGCGCCAGCAGCCTAGCTCCCGTTGGACAGGGGGGGATGAACACTGAAGCTTTCTTT	CASSLAPVGQGGMNTEAFF
TRBV6-6	TRBJ1-2	.	few	TGTGCCAGCAGTTACTCGATTTCCAGGGATTATGGCTACACCTTC	CASSYSISRDYGYTF
TRBV12-5	TRBJ1-3	.	.	TGTGCTAGTGGCTTAGAGTTCAGGGCTGGAAACACCATATATTTT	CASGLEFRAGNTIYF